The 8 T cell receptor beta chains below come from one sample, sequenced in a study of vaccination and CD4 T cells after COVID-19. The study sequenced cultured CD4+ T cell DNA using the Oncomine TCR Beta short-read assay. TCRdb used MiXCR to reprocess the PCR reads, holding one entry per CDR3 protein. The top ten clones hold roughly 29% of a sample with 2,700 or so distinct CDR3 sequences, around 27% of them seen once. The treatment: roughly 10-day PBMC culture with coronavirus spike peptide pools or control peptides (ViraFEST assay). These receptors' antigens are unknown. Sequences were derived from CD4+ T cells from blood, cultured in vitro, sampled after SARS-CoV-2 vaccination. The receptor source for this set is a human donor who had recovered from COVID-19.

By its share, this clonotype is medium-sized. The CDR3 region has the DNA TGTGCCAGCAGCCCCGGAGAGACCCAGTACTTC. This sequence encodes CASSPGETQYF. The V call is TRBV7-2, the J call TRBJ2-5; no definite D call. CDR1 is SGHTA, CDR2 FQGNSA, per germline. Trimming cost V 5 bases and J 4 bases, with 5 bases left between them. This CDR3 contains 11 residues.

This chain joins TRBV6-5 and TRBJ2-6, with unresolved D. Germline CDR1 is MNHEY and CDR2 is SVGAGI. This CDR3 contains 17 residues. Trimming left V 4 bases short and J 0 bases short, with 13 bases between. CDR3 sequence reads: CASSLQGLSSGANVLTF. The CDR3 DNA reads TGTGCCAGCAGTTTACAAGGGCTCTCCTCTGGGGCCAACGTCCTGACTTTC.

The sample holds a few counts of this clonotype. The CDR3 loop is CASSGATDTQYF. In DNA form, the CDR3 reads TGTGCCAGCAGCGGAGCTACAGATACGCAGTATTTT. V is TRBV6-1 and J is TRBJ2-3, with D unclear. This CDR3 spans 12 amino acids. Germline V gene data show CDR1 as MNHNS and CDR2 as SASEGT. Trimming pared 6 bases from V and 3 bases from J, leaving 7 bases between.

J is TRBJ2-7 and V is TRBV7-8, with a tentative D call TRBD1 (6 bases). Germline CDR1 SGHVS, CDR2 FQNEAQ. Trimming took 4 bases from V and 3 from J, leaving 13 bases between them. The CDR3 spans 14 residues. The CDR3 sequence: CASSSDRYDYEQYF. Here the CDR3 DNA reads TGTGCCAGCAGCTCGGACAGATACGACTACGAGCAGTACTTC.

Relative to its sample, this clonotype is medium-sized. This rearrangement joins TRBV20-1 to TRBJ2-5; TRBD2 aligns across 7 bases. CDR1 is DFQATT, CDR2 SNEGSKA, per germline (reference sequence). Unmatched junction bases numbered 8, after V lost 6 bases and J lost 1 base. There are 14 residues in the CDR3. The CDR3 loop reads CSARAASGQETQYF. CDR3 bases: TGCAGTGCGCGAGCTGCTAGCGGCCAAGAGACCCAGTACTTC.

The J gene is TRBJ1-1, the V gene TRBV12-3 or TRBV12-4; D not certain. V dropped 3 bases and J dropped 3 bases, with 11 bases sitting between them. The CDR3 has 14 residues. The CDR3 reads CASSFSGWYTEAFF. For the CDR3, the DNA is TGTGCCAGCAGTTTCTCTGGCTGGTACACTGAAGCTTTCTTT.

The V call is TRBV12-3 or TRBV12-4, the J call TRBJ1-1; TRBD1 is a possible D gene (6 bases). Trimming left V 5 bases short and J 0 bases short, with 10 bases between. CDR3 length: 14 amino acids. The chain's CDR3 is CASSLQGLNTEAFF. The CDR3, as DNA: TGTGCCAGCAGTCTACAGGGTCTGAACACTGAAGCTTTCTTT.

This clonotype counts as medium-sized (0.01 to 0.1%). The chain recombines TRBV28 with TRBJ1-2, with TRBD1 matching 7 bases. The CDR3 length is 12 residues. V lost 6 bases and J lost 6; bases outside the gene matches: 4. Per germline, CDR1 MDHEN and CDR2 SYDVKM. In nucleotides, the CDR3 is TGTGCCAGCAGACAGGGGTTGCATGGCTACACCTTC. This gives the protein CASRQGLHGYTF.